The 16 T cell receptor beta chains listed next were all sequenced from one sample in a study of blood T cells in healthy people across ages. For the second PCR, which ran for 7 to 11 cycles, a sample-barcoded 5' primer and a J-beta primer mix were used. TCRdb re-analysed the 5' RACE reads in MiXCR, keeping a single row per CDR3 protein. The table has around 800,000 distinct CDR3 sequences, about 42% seen once. Sequences were obtained from blood. These receptors were obtained from a man between 60 and 70 years old in good health.

The V and J genes are TRBV6-5 and TRBJ2-4, with D perhaps matching TRBD2 (6 bases). Germline V gene data show CDR1 as MNHEY and CDR2 as SVGAGI. V lost 0 bases, J lost 13 bases, and 16 bases lay in between. This CDR3 comprises 14 residues. DNA for the CDR3: TGTGCCAGCAGTTACTCGAATGCAGCGGGCCAGCAGTACTTC. This sequence encodes CASSYSNAAGQQYF.

V usage is TRBV7-2 and J usage is TRBJ2-5; possibly TRBD1 for D (5 bases). This CDR3 is built from 14 residues. Trimming took off 5 bases at V and 9 bases at J, with 19 bases between the two ends. Germline lookup yields CDR1 SGHTA and CDR2 FQGNSA. The CDR3 is CASSQRGGARAQYF. The CDR3 bases are TGTGCCAGCAGCCAAAGGGGCGGAGCCCGGGCCCAGTACTTC.

Comment on this clonotype: The junction differs from germline at one of its ends, possibly a read error. The chain employs TRBV7-2 and TRBJ2-3; D perhaps matches TRBD1 (7 bases). The CDR3 length is 13 residues. Germline CDR1 reads SGHTA; CDR2 reads FQGNSA. The CDR3 loop reads CASSNRGGDTRYF. DNA of the CDR3: TGTGCCAGCAGCAACAGGGGCGGGGATACGCGGTATTTT.

The V and J genes are TRBV7-2 and TRBJ1-5; D gene ambiguous. The germline gives CDR1 SGHTA, CDR2 FQGNSA. The CDR3 contains 14 residues. V was clipped by 1 base and J by 5 bases, with 9 bases between them. CDR3 region: CASSLGVVDQPQHF. The CDR3 DNA reads as TGTGCCAGCAGCTTAGGGGTTGTCGATCAGCCCCAGCATTTT.

The chain joins TRBV20-1 to TRBJ1-1; D may be TRBD1 (5 bases). V shed 0 bases and J shed 6 bases, with 23 bases lying between them. Germline V CDR1 and CDR2: DFQATT, SNEGSKA (reference sequence). This CDR3 has 17 residues. The DNA for the CDR3 is TGCAGTGCTAGAGATCCCCGACATCGGGGGGGTAGCGCTGAAGCTTTCTTT. This gives the protein CSARDPRHRGGSAEAFF.

The chain is built from TRBV5-8 and TRBJ2-5; 9 bases agree with TRBD2. The trim removed 4 bases at V and 5 bases at J, leaving 12 bases unmatched. CDR1 is SGHTS, CDR2 YDEGEE, per germline. The CDR3 runs to 16 residues. The CDR3 DNA reads TGTGCCAGCAGCCCTTTTAAGCGGGGGGACCTGGAGACCCAGTACTTC. Translating gives CASSPFKRGDLETQYF. Looking up the rest from reference TRBV5-8 and TRBJ2-5 gives the full variable domain: EAGVTQSPTHLIKTRGQQATLRCSPISGHTSVYWYQQALGLGLQFLLWYDEGEERNRGNFPPRFSGRQFPNYSSELNVNALELEDSALYLCASSPFKRGDLETQYFGPGTRLLVL.

This clonotype has a handful of counts. J is TRBJ2-1 and V is TRBV28; 7 bases line up with TRBD2. V shed 7 bases, J shed 0 bases, and the junction held 9 bases outside the gene matches. Germline lookup yields CDR1 MDHEN and CDR2 SYDVKM. The CDR3 is 16 residues long. CDR3 coding DNA: TGTGCCAGCAATCCGGCTAGCGGAAGCTCCTACAATGAGCAGTTCTTC. Protein: CASNPASGSSYNEQFF.

This clonotype was detected a few times. V gene TRBV18 combines with J gene TRBJ2-1, with unresolved D. The CDR3 has 14 amino acids. Germline CDR1 and CDR2: KGHSH and LQKENI. Trimming shortened V by 2 bases and J by 5 bases, and 10 bases separated the two germline ends. The CDR3 sequence is CASSPVISDNEQFF. The CDR3 region has the DNA TGTGCCAGCTCACCAGTGATTTCGGACAATGAGCAGTTCTTC.

This clonotype was seen ten or more times. V usage is TRBV12-3 or TRBV12-4 and J usage is TRBJ2-7; D gene unclear. The CDR3 runs to 12 residues. V was pared by 6 bases and J by 1 base, with 7 bases between. The DNA for the CDR3 is TGTGCCAGCAGCTCCGGATCCTACGAGCAGTACTTC. It translates to CASSSGSYEQYF.

CDR3 sequence reads: CASSLSGPTTNEKLFF. CDR3 nucleotides: TGTGCCAGCAGCTTATCGGGTCCTACAACTAATGAAAAACTGTTTTTT. The chain joins TRBV7-2 to TRBJ1-4; D gene ambiguous. The CDR3 contains 16 residues. The V gene lost 2 bases and the J gene lost 0 bases, with 10 bases spanning the gap. Germline V gives CDR1 SGHTA, CDR2 FQGNSA.

This clonotype appeared a few times. The chain links TRBV7-8 to TRBJ2-6; 9 bases align to TRBD1. V lost 4 bases and J lost 0; bases outside the gene matches: 4. Germline assignment: CDR1 SGHVS and CDR2 FQNEAQ. The CDR3 has 17 residues. For the CDR3, the DNA is TGTGCCAGCAGCTCGGACAGGGGCCCCTCTGGGGCCAACGTCCTGACTTTC. Protein sequence: CASSSDRGPSGANVLTF.

The chain couples TRBV7-2 to TRBJ2-7, with D perhaps matching TRBD1 (6 bases). Germline V CDR1 and CDR2: SGHTA, FQGNSA. This CDR3 comprises 14 residues. The V end was cut by 0 bases, the J end by 3 bases, with 9 bases between. Here the CDR3 DNA reads TGTGCCAGCAGCTTAGCGCTACAGGGCTACGAGCAGTACTTC. Protein: CASSLALQGYEQYF.

This clonotype was seen a few times. The V gene is TRBV20-1, the J gene TRBJ1-4; D is unclear. This CDR3 is built from 13 residues. The germline V and J ends were trimmed by 3 bases and 7 bases, with 12 bases remaining between them. Germline CDR1 reads DFQATT; CDR2 reads SNEGSKA (reference sequence). The CDR3 protein is CSASGGNGEKLFF. Here the CDR3 DNA reads TGCAGTGCTAGTGGCGGGAATGGTGAAAAACTGTTTTTT.

V is TRBV19 and J is TRBJ2-1; 11 positions agree with TRBD2. Germline V gene data show CDR1 as LNHDA and CDR2 as SQIVND (reference sequence). The V gene end was trimmed by 5 bases and the J gene end by 9 bases; junction bases not matched to a gene: 12. This CDR3 comprises 16 residues. Here the CDR3 reads CASSPRGSGGAPEQFF. The DNA for the CDR3 is TGTGCCAGTAGTCCCCGGGGTAGCGGGGGGGCGCCTGAGCAGTTCTTC.

This rearrangement joins TRBV6-1 to TRBJ2-6; D not resolved. Trimming left V 4 bases short and J 0 bases short, with 10 bases between. CDR3 length: 16 residues. Germline V gene sequence: CDR1 MNHNS, CDR2 SASEGT. The CDR3 nucleotides read TGTGCCAGCAGTGTGGACGGAGACTCTGGGGCCAACGTCCTGACTTTC. Translated, it gives CASSVDGDSGANVLTF.

The V gene is TRBV4-3, the J gene TRBJ1-4; TRBD1 might be the D (5 bases). Germline V gene sequence: CDR1 LGHNA, CDR2 YSLEER. The V gene lost 1 base and the J gene lost 7 bases, with 16 bases spanning the gap. This CDR3 contains 16 residues. The CDR3 bases are TGCGCCAGCAGCCAAGGAAGTGGCCAGGGAGGTGAAAAACTGTTTTTT. It yields the protein CASSQGSGQGGEKLFF.